This passage covers 9 T cell receptor beta chains from one sample sequenced in a study of T-cell reconstitution after alpha-beta-depleted transplantation in children. Preparing the TCRbeta library involved the use of unique molecular identifiers. One entry per CDR3 protein, called by TCRdb with MiXCR from the PCR reads. The table lists tens of thousands of distinct CDR3 sequences, roughly 5.2% of them singletons. The material was PBMCs, mostly from graft donor cells, obtained 180 days after TCRalphabeta/CD19-depleted stem cell transplant. The source of these receptors is a boy younger than two who had a stem cell transplant for acute myeloid leukemia, so the T cells may come from the graft donor.

The chain uses TRBV20-1 and TRBJ2-3, with TRBD2 matching 7 bases. V dropped 7 bases and J dropped 2; count of bases not matched to a gene: 9. CDR3 length: 14 residues. CDR1 DFQATT and CDR2 SNEGSKA come from the germline V gene (reference sequence). The CDR3 sequence is CSGQRGAATDTQYF. CDR3 DNA: TGCAGTGGCCAGCGGGGCGCGGCCACAGATACGCAGTATTTT.

This clonotype was recorded at least ten times. The chain uses TRBV5-4 and TRBJ2-7, with no clear D. Germline-derived CDR1 and CDR2 are SGHNT and YYREEE (reference sequence). The CDR3 length is 12 residues. V lost 1 base to trimming and J lost 4 bases, with 6 bases between them. CDR3 bases: TGTGCCAGCAGCTTGTGGGGTTACGAGCAGTACTTC. Its protein is CASSLWGYEQYF.

This clonotype was seen more than once but under ten times. V and J are TRBV13 and TRBJ1-1; D is ambiguous. The germline CDR1 and CDR2 sequences are PRHDT and FYEKMQ (reference sequence). Trimming pared 3 bases from V and 1 base from J, leaving 9 bases between. This CDR3 region has 14 residues. The CDR3 nucleotides read TGTGCCAGCAGCTTTAGAGGTGGGAACACTGAAGCTTTCTTT. The encoded protein is CASSFRGGNTEAFF.

This clonotype appeared many times. The genes are TRBV3-1 and TRBJ2-3; no definite D call. This CDR3 comprises 11 residues. Germline-derived CDR1 and CDR2 are LGHDT and YNNKEL (reference sequence). Trimming stripped 5 bases from V and 7 bases from J, with 7 bases between. The CDR3 protein is CASSFGNTQYF. The DNA of the CDR3 is TGTGCCAGCAGCTTTGGAAATACGCAGTATTTT.

There are many counts of this clonotype. The chain is built from TRBV5-1 and TRBJ2-3; 7 nucleotides match TRBD2. The length of the CDR3 is 15 residues. With 3 bases clipped from V and 8 bases from J, the junction kept 12 bases outside the gene matches. Germline CDR1 and CDR2: SGHRS and YFSETQ. CDR3 sequence: CASSSPGGLRATQYF. In DNA form, the CDR3 reads TGCGCCAGCAGCTCGCCGGGGGGACTTCGAGCTACGCAGTATTTT.

This clonotype was detected ten times or more. V and J are TRBV12-3 or TRBV12-4 and TRBJ2-7; 10 bases fit TRBD1. J lost 7 bases, V lost 8 bases, and 11 bases had no gene match. This CDR3 has 14 residues. CDR3 in amino acids: CASGGQGLLWEQYF. CDR3 coding DNA: TGTGCCAGCGGGGGACAGGGGCTCCTATGGGAGCAGTACTTC.

The chain carries TRBV30 and TRBJ2-3; D is undetermined. The CDR3 has 16 amino acids. V was pared by 1 base and J by 0 bases, with 14 bases between. CDR1 and CDR2 from the germline V gene are GTSNPN and SVGIG (reference sequence). CDR3: CAWSAAWGISTDTQYF. CDR3 sequence (DNA): TGTGCCTGGAGTGCGGCCTGGGGAATTAGCACAGATACGCAGTATTTT.

The table lists this clonotype with many counts. The genes are TRBV3-1 and TRBJ2-2, with D unclear. Germline V lookup: CDR1 LGHDT, CDR2 YNNKEL (reference sequence). Trimming left V 2 bases short and J 1 base short, with 11 bases between. This CDR3 has 16 residues. CDR3 residues: CASSQSAYENTGELFF. The CDR3 DNA reads as TGTGCCAGCAGCCAAAGCGCGTACGAGAACACCGGGGAGCTGTTTTTT.

This clonotype appeared many times. The rearrangement joins TRBV11-2 to TRBJ1-1; possibly TRBD1 for D (6 bases). The CDR3 is 14 amino acids. Trimming removed 5 bases at V and 7 bases at J, with 17 bases between. Germline V gene data show CDR1 as SGHAT and CDR2 as FQNNGV. CDR3 in DNA: TGTGCCAGCAGCATGGGCAGGGAAGGGGGTGAAGCTTTCTTT. It encodes CASSMGREGGEAFF.